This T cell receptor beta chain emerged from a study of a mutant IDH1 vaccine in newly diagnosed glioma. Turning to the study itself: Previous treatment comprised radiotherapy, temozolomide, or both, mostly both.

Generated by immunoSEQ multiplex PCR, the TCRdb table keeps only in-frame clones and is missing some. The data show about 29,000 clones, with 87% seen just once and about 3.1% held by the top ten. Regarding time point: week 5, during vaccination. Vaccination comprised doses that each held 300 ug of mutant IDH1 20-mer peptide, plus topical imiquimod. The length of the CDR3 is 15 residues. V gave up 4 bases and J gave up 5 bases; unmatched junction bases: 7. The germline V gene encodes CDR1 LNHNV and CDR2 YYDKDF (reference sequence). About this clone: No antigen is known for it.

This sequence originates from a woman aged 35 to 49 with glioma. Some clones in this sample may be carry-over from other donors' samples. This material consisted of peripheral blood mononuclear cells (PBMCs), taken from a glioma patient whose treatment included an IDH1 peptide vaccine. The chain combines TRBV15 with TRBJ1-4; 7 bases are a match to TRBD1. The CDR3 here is CATSIGGQPNEKLFF. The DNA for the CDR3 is TGTGCCACCAGCATAGGGGGACAGCCAAATGAAAAACTGTTTTTT.